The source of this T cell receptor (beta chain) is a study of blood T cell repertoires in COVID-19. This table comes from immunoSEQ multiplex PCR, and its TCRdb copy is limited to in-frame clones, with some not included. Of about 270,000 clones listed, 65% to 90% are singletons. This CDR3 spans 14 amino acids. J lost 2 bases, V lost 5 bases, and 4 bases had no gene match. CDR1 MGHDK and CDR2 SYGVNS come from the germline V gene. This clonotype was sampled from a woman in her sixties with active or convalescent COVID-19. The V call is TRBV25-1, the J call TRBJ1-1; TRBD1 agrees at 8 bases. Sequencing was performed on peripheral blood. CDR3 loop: CASSMTGVNTEAFF. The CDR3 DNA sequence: TGTGCCAGCAGTATGACAGGGGTTAACACTGAAGCTTTCTTT.